This paragraph covers one T cell receptor (beta chain) sequence. Germline-derived CDR1 and CDR2 are MNHEY and SMNVEV (reference sequence). With 6 bases clipped from V and 1 base from J, the junction kept 3 bases outside the gene matches. The CDR3 is made up of 14 amino acids. The record originates from a study of technical replicates of blood from a handful of donors. Assay used: immunoSEQ multiplex PCR; TCRdb lists only in-frame clones, some missing. Of roughly 60,000 clones in the sample, about 95% were seen once. The material sequenced was PBMCs. The chain recombines TRBV27 with TRBJ2-1; TRBD1 agrees at 7 bases. The sequence was obtained from a human donor in good health. Some clones in this sample may be carry-over from other donors' samples. The CDR3 DNA reads TGTGCCAGCAGAGGACAGGAATCCTACAATGAGCAGTTCTTC. Translated: CASRGQESYNEQFF.